Below, 23 T cell receptor beta chains from the same sample are listed, as sequenced in a study of OX40 agonist ivuxolimab in advanced cancers. Some clones are missing from TCRdb's copy, which holds only in-frame ones; the method was immunoSEQ multiplex PCR. The sample has 75,000 to 100,000 clones, about nine tenths seen once. The specimen comprised CD4+ or CD8+ T cells sorted from blood, sampled in a trial of the OX40 agonist ivuxolimab. The receptors here all came from an adult with an advanced solid tumor such as melanoma, head and neck, liver or kidney cancer.

The genes are TRBV2 and TRBJ2-5; TRBD1 matches 7 bases. Germline assignment: CDR1 SNHLY and CDR2 FYNNEI. The V gene end was trimmed by 6 bases and the J gene end by 4 bases; junction bases not matched to a gene: 8. The length of the CDR3 is 14 residues. The CDR3 nucleotides are TGTGCCAGCAGCCGAGAACAGGGGTTAGAGACCCAGTACTTC. It specifies CASSREQGLETQYF.

This clone has a handful of counts. This chain uses TRBV6-1 with TRBJ2-7; D may be TRBD1 (6 bases). From germline, CDR1 is MNHNS and CDR2 SASEGT. V lost 7 bases and J 0 bases, leaving 13 bases between the germline ends. This CDR3 has 14 amino acids. CDR3 protein: CASKRAGDSYEQYF. DNA for the CDR3: TGTGCCAGCAAACGGGCAGGGGACTCCTACGAGCAGTACTTC.

The chain employs TRBV30 and TRBJ2-1, with a tentative D call TRBD2 (5 bases). V was clipped by 5 bases and J by 10 bases, with 18 bases between them. This CDR3 region has 13 residues. Germline-derived CDR1 and CDR2 are GTSNPN and SVGIG (reference sequence). CDR3 protein: CAWDTYEGSEQFF. CDR3 in DNA: TGTGCCTGGGATACCTATGAGGGATCGGAGCAGTTCTTC.

The chain uses TRBV11-3 and TRBJ1-1, with 9 bases aligning to TRBD1. Trimming at V came to 3 bases and at J to 1 base, leaving 0 bases not matched to a gene. The CDR3 is made up of 14 amino acids. Germline V gene lookup returns CDR1 SGHNT and CDR2 YENEEA. This chain's CDR3 is CASSLTGGNTEAFF. The DNA for the CDR3 is TGTGCCAGCAGCTTGACAGGGGGGAACACTGAAGCTTTCTTT. Based on the CDR3 plus reference TRBV11-3 and TRBJ1-1, the full variable domain is EAGVVQSPRYKIIEKKQPVAFWCNPISGHNTLYWYLQNLGQGPELLIRYENEEAVDDSQLPKDRFSAERLKGVDSTLKIQPAELGDSAVYLCASSLTGGNTEAFFGQGTRLTVV.

The chain has TRBV28 and TRBJ1-5, with D uncertain. Germline V gene lookup returns CDR1 MDHEN and CDR2 SYDVKM. The CDR3 length is 14 residues. With 3 bases removed from V and 2 bases from J, the gap between germline ends came to 8 bases. The CDR3 DNA reads TGTGCCAGCAGTTTTCACGCGGGCAATCAGCCCCAGCATTTT. This translates into CASSFHAGNQPQHF.

The gene calls are TRBV2 and TRBJ2-7; 9 nucleotides match TRBD1. J was trimmed by 7 bases and V by 7 bases; bases with no gene match: 14. The CDR3 has 15 residues. In germline, CDR1 is SNHLY, CDR2 FYNNEI. The CDR3 DNA reads as TGTGCCAGCAAATCGGGACAGGGTCCACTACGAGAGCAGTACTTC. Translating gives CASKSGQGPLREQYF. The full variable domain, rest sourced from reference TRBV2 and TRBJ2-7, is EPEVTQTPSHQVTQMGQEVILRCVPISNHLYFYWYRQILGQKVEFLVSFYNNEISEKSEIFDDQFSVERPDGSNFTLKIRSTKLEDSAMYFCASKSGQGPLREQYFGPGTRLTVT.

This chain connects TRBV28 to TRBJ2-4; no clear D gene. The V end was cut by 3 bases, the J end by 6 bases, with 12 bases between. The CDR3 is 14 amino acids. In germline, CDR1 is MDHEN, CDR2 SYDVKM. CDR3: CASSLASPGNIQYF. Here the CDR3 DNA reads TGTGCCAGCAGTTTGGCGAGCCCGGGAAACATTCAGTACTTC.

This sequence joins TRBV30 and TRBJ2-3; 12 nucleotides agree with TRBD2. V lost 2 bases to trimming and J lost 2 bases; unmatched junction nucleotides: 5. The CDR3 extends over 16 amino acids. CDR1 and CDR2 from the germline V gene are GTSNPN and SVGIG (reference sequence). CDR3 bases: TGTGCCTGGAGTTTGTCTAGCGGGAGGGACACAGATACGCAGTATTTT. Amino acid sequence: CAWSLSSGRDTDTQYF.

Concerning this clone itself: A read error may account for a junction end that differs from germline. The chain is built from TRBV7-7 and TRBJ2-2; D assignment may be TRBD1 or TRBD2 (6 bases each). CDR1 and CDR2 (germline): SSHAT, FNYEAQ (reference sequence). This CDR3 is 15 amino acids long. In DNA form, the CDR3 reads TGTGCTAGCAGCCAAACCGGGGGCGACACCGGGGAGCTGTTTTTT. It codes for CASSQTGGDTGELFF. Full variable domain (remainder filled in from reference TRBV7-7 and TRBJ2-2): GAGVSQSPRYKVTKRGQDVTLRCDPISSHATLYWYQQALGQGPEFLTYFNYEAQPDKSGLPSDRFSAERPEGSISTLTIQRTEQRDSAMYRCASSQTGGDTGELFFGEGSRLTVL.

The rearrangement uses TRBV6-1 and TRBJ2-7; tentatively, D is TRBD2 (6 bases). Germline values: CDR1 MNHNS, CDR2 SASEGT. V was trimmed by 10 bases and J by 2 bases, leaving 18 bases between them. This CDR3 is built from 14 residues. CDR3 region: CATGVPGSPYEQYF. Written as DNA, the CDR3 is TGTGCCACGGGGGTTCCGGGGTCCCCCTACGAGCAGTACTTC.

This chain uses TRBV28 with TRBJ1-5; TRBD1 agrees at 10 bases. The J segment lost 6 bases and the V segment lost 6 bases, leaving 17 bases of the junction unmatched. The CDR3 covers 18 residues. The germline V gene encodes CDR1 MDHEN and CDR2 SYDVKM. DNA for the CDR3: TGTGCCAGCAGATTCCCCCCAACCGGGACAGGGGTCCGTCAGCCCCAGCATTTT. This gives the protein CASRFPPTGTGVRQPQHF. Based on the CDR3 plus reference TRBV28 and TRBJ1-5, the full variable domain is DVKVTQSSRYLVKRTGEKVFLECVQDMDHENMFWYRQDPGLGLRLIYFSYDVKMKEKGDIPEGYSVSREKKERFSLILESASTNQTSMYLCASRFPPTGTGVRQPQHFGDGTRLSIL.

This clone was recorded a few times. The chain employs TRBV6-5 and TRBJ2-2; the D gene is possibly TRBD2 (7 bases). The CDR3 contains 14 residues. Germline V gene data show CDR1 as MNHEY and CDR2 as SVGAGI. V lost 4 bases and J lost 2, with 8 bases in between. The CDR3, as DNA: TGTGCCAGCAGTTCGGGGGGCAACACCGGGGAGCTGTTTTTT. Encoded protein: CASSSGGNTGELFF.

The chain recombines TRBV7-2 with TRBJ2-2; 11 bases are shared with TRBD2. The V gene's germline CDR1 is SGHTA and CDR2 FQGNSA. The CDR3 sequence is 15 residues long. Trimming took 5 bases from V and 5 from J; bases not matched to a gene: 4. The DNA of the CDR3 is TGTGCCAGCAGCCTATGGACTAGCGGGACCGGGGAGCTGTTTTTT. Translation gives CASSLWTSGTGELFF.

The rearrangement joins TRBV4-1 to TRBJ2-1; 13 bases align to TRBD2. With V trimmed by 5 bases and J by 10 bases, 11 bases remained unmatched. CDR1 is MGHRA, CDR2 YSYEKL, per germline. This CDR3 spans 16 amino acids. CDR3 in DNA: TGCGCCAGCAGCGGGACTAGCGGGACGGGGGTATTGGAGCAGTTCTTC. This sequence encodes CASSGTSGTGVLEQFF.

The CDR3 DNA follows: TGCGCCAGTAAGGAAAGACTAGCGGGTTTCGAGCAGTACTTC. Amino acids: CASKERLAGFEQYF. The gene calls are TRBV5-1 and TRBJ2-7, with 10 bases aligning to TRBD2. CDR3 length: 14 residues. Germline V CDR1 and CDR2: SGHRS, YFSETQ. Trimming took 8 bases from V and 6 from J; bases not matched to a gene: 11.

The chain links TRBV5-1 to TRBJ2-3; 10 bases line up with TRBD2. The CDR3 runs 15 residues. From germline, CDR1 is SGHRS and CDR2 YFSETQ. J was trimmed by 2 bases and V by 2 bases; bases with no gene match: 2. CDR3 sequence: CASSFSGRITDTQYF. Written as DNA, the CDR3 is TGCGCCAGCAGCTTTAGCGGGAGGATCACAGATACGCAGTATTTT.

This rearrangement joins TRBV11-2 to TRBJ1-1; D remains ambiguous. CDR1 is SGHAT and CDR2 is FQNNGV in the germline V gene. Trimming shortened V by 3 bases and J by 6 bases, and 11 bases separated the two germline ends. The CDR3 sequence is 13 residues long. CDR3 protein: CASSFLVTSEAFF. In nucleotides, the CDR3 is TGTGCCAGCAGCTTTCTAGTAACCTCTGAAGCTTTCTTT.

The chain combines TRBV7-9 with TRBJ1-2; 9 bases fit TRBD1. Germline loops: CDR1 SEHNR, CDR2 FQNEAQ (reference sequence). The junction had 5 bases not matched to a gene; V was cut back by 1 base and J by 2 bases. This CDR3 region has 16 residues. CDR3 nucleotides: TGTGCCAGCAGCTTAGTGTCTGGGACAGGGAACTATGGCTACACCTTC. It specifies CASSLVSGTGNYGYTF.

The count of this clone is one. This sequence joins TRBV5-1 and TRBJ2-2; D perhaps matches TRBD2 (6 bases). Trimming left V 5 bases short and J 2 bases short, with 16 bases between. The CDR3 consists of 16 residues. Germline V gene sequence: CDR1 SGHRS, CDR2 YFSETQ. Written as DNA, the CDR3 is TGCGCCAGCAGTACGGAAGCGGGTTTAAACACCGGGGAGCTGTTTTTT. Translating it yields CASSTEAGLNTGELFF.

The CDR3 sequence is CASSLGYETQYF. The CDR3 DNA follows: TGTGCCAGCAGTTTAGGGTACGAGACCCAGTACTTC. V gene TRBV28 combines with J gene TRBJ2-5; D gene ambiguous. The V gene lost 2 bases and the J gene lost 5 bases, with 6 bases spanning the gap. This CDR3 comprises 12 residues. The V gene's germline CDR1 is MDHEN and CDR2 SYDVKM.

J is TRBJ1-2 and V is TRBV4-2, with D unclear. The germline V gene has CDR1 LGHNA and CDR2 YNFKEQ. Trimming took off 0 bases at V and 9 bases at J, with 5 bases between the two ends. The CDR3 loop spans 11 amino acids. As DNA, the CDR3 is TGTGCCAGCAGCCAAGAACACCGCTACACCTTC. It encodes CASSQEHRYTF.

J is TRBJ2-7 and V is TRBV6-1, with D uncertain. V was pared by 2 bases and J by 2 bases, with 7 bases between. CDR3 length: 13 amino acids. Looked up from germline, CDR1 is MNHNS and CDR2 is SASEGT. CDR3: CASSERLAYEQYF. In nucleotides, the CDR3 is TGTGCCAGCAGTGAACGCCTTGCCTACGAGCAGTACTTC.

V and J are TRBV6-1 and TRBJ2-7; D is ambiguous. The germline V gene has CDR1 MNHNS and CDR2 SASEGT. CDR3 length: 12 amino acids. The CDR3 protein is CVIRTVTYEQYF. CDR3 sequence (DNA): TGTGTCATAAGAACGGTTACCTACGAGCAGTACTTC.